This T cell receptor (beta chain) is drawn from a study of CD8 T cells in ankylosing spondylitis. Overall study findings and caveats: Disease-linked clones were found to be CD8+ and relatively rare in peripheral blood. Ankylosing spondylitis blood appeared to carry a characteristic TCR beta motif of several highly homologous variants.

Molecular-barcoded quantitative 5'-RACE produced these TCR beta libraries. TCRdb independently ran MiXCR on the 5' RACE reads; one entry per CDR3 protein. The table has some 130,000 distinct CDR3 sequences, about an eighth seen once. This clonotype was counted at least ten times. Its specificity is unknown. This TCR was sampled from a female donor with ankylosing spondylitis or in good health (not recorded which). The specimen sequenced was blood, either unsorted or a sorted T cell fraction (not recorded which).

CDR3 in amino acids: CASSLPRQDYEQYF. CDR3 DNA: TGTGCCAGCAGCCTCCCTAGACAGGACTACGAGCAGTACTTC. This chain connects TRBV5-8 to TRBJ2-7; tentatively, D is TRBD1 (6 bases). CDR1 and CDR2 from the germline V gene are SGHTS and YDEGEE. With 4 bases removed from V and 3 bases from J, the gap between germline ends came to 14 bases. The CDR3 covers 14 residues.